The clone carrying this TCR beta chain has only one observation. Original data processing: Amplification from reference gene primers served as the basis for estimated nucleated cell counts. Generated by immunoSEQ multiplex PCR, the TCRdb table keeps only in-frame clones and is missing some. From that table come the V and J calls and clone size; the DNA was used to work out D and trimming. Of around 250,000 clones listed, about 80% are singletons. This record belongs to a study of blood T cell repertoires in COVID-19. The wider study: The study drew acute and convalescent COVID-19 samples from the United States, Italy and Spain. The analysed material was cDNA or gDNA that came from T cells, B-cell-depleted T cells, or PBMCs.

V lost 1 base to trimming and J lost 7 bases, with 17 bases between them. This CDR3 has 16 amino acids. CDR1 MGHRA and CDR2 YSYEKL come from the germline V gene. The sample was peripheral blood. This chain joins TRBV4-1 and TRBJ2-1; D remains ambiguous. This TCR was sampled from a woman aged 80 or over with acute or convalescent COVID-19. The CDR3 protein is CASSQVWNPPRNEQFF. The CDR3 DNA sequence: TGCGCCAGCAGCCAAGTTTGGAACCCCCCGAGGAATGAGCAGTTCTTC.